Sequencing of this T cell receptor beta chain was carried out in a study of vaccination and CD4 T cells after COVID-19. Looking at the study overall: For post-vaccine samples, collection took place a median about 65 days after dose two, ranging from 14 to 241.

This sample's treatment: roughly 11-day PBMC culture with coronavirus spike peptide pools or control peptides (ViraFEST assay). Peptide pools at 7.5 to 10 ug/ml, together with around 10 IU/ml IL-2, were added to cultures of some 2.2 million PBMCs per well. The CDR3 covers 13 residues. CDR1 and CDR2 from the germline V gene are SQVTM and ANQGSEA. V lost 6 bases, J lost 1 base, and 9 bases lay in between. Sequence data for DNA of cultured CD4+ T cells were generated by the Oncomine TCR Beta short-read assay. Once CD4+ T cells had been cultured, genomic DNA was extracted from them. One entry per CDR3 protein, called by TCRdb with MiXCR from the PCR reads. This sample has about 8,700 distinct CDR3 sequences, with around 23% found just once. Comments on this clonotype: Antigen: not known.

The sequencing sample was made of cultured CD4+ T cells from blood. The source of this sequence is a human donor with COVID-19. The rearrangement joins TRBV29-1 to TRBJ2-2, with a tentative D call TRBD1 (5 bases). CDR3 sequence: CSVGTGNTGELFF. DNA for the CDR3: TGCAGCGTCGGAACAGGGAACACCGGGGAGCTGTTTTTT.